The 19 T cell receptor beta chains given below trace back to one sample, sequenced in a study of OX40 agonist ivuxolimab in advanced cancers. Assay used: immunoSEQ multiplex PCR; TCRdb lists only in-frame clones, some missing. The sample holds 15,000 to 25,000 clones; approximately 80% are singletons and the top ten take roughly a sixth. The sequenced sample was CD4+ or CD8+ T cells sorted from blood, obtained in a trial of the OX40 agonist ivuxolimab. The receptor set was obtained from an adult with an advanced solid tumor such as melanoma, head and neck, liver or kidney cancer.

J is TRBJ2-3 and V is TRBV7-9; 9 positions match TRBD2. V trimming: 5 bases; J trimming: 7 bases; junction bases outside the gene matches: 16. The CDR3 is 17 residues long. The germline V gene has CDR1 SEHNR and CDR2 FQNEAQ (reference sequence). The CDR3, as DNA: TGTGCCAGCAGCCCTATGTGGAGCGGGGGGACTTCCTATACGCAGTATTTT. It encodes CASSPMWSGGTSYTQYF.

This clone rates as medium-sized (0.01 to 0.1%). V usage is TRBV4-1 and J usage is TRBJ1-4; TRBD1 aligns across 8 bases. This CDR3 is built from 16 residues. The J segment lost 7 bases and the V segment lost 0 bases, leaving 7 bases of the junction unmatched. Germline V gene sequence: CDR1 MGHRA, CDR2 YSYEKL. CDR3 nucleotides: TGCGCCAGCAGCCAAGATCGAGGACAGGGTTTTGAAAAACTGTTTTTT. Translating gives CASSQDRGQGFEKLFF.

This chain connects TRBV11-2 to TRBJ1-4; 7 nucleotides align to TRBD1. This CDR3 has 15 amino acids. J gave up 7 bases and V 2 bases, and 7 bases lay outside the gene matches. In germline, CDR1 is SGHAT, CDR2 FQNNGV. The CDR3 spells CASSLYRQGIEKLFF. The DNA for the CDR3 is TGTGCCAGCAGCTTATATCGACAGGGTATTGAAAAACTGTTTTTT. The full variable domain, its missing parts supplied by reference TRBV11-2 and TRBJ1-4, is EAGVAQSPRYKIIEKRQSVAFWCNPISGHATLYWYQQILGQGPKLLIQFQNNGVVDDSQLPKDRFSAERLKGVDSTLKIQPAKLEDSAVYLCASSLYRQGIEKLFFGSGTQLSVL.

The rearrangement joins TRBV7-9 to TRBJ2-7, with D perhaps matching TRBD2 (6 bases). This CDR3 is built from 13 residues. Germline lookup yields CDR1 SEHNR and CDR2 FQNEAQ (reference sequence). V gave up 5 bases and J gave up 3 bases, with 11 bases separating them. The CDR3, as DNA: TGTGCCAGCAGCGGAGGGGACCTCTACGAGCAGTACTTC. Protein product: CASSGGDLYEQYF.

This clone has just a few counts. Other DNA sequences in the sample encode the same CDR3. The chain employs TRBV4-1 and TRBJ1-2, with D unresolved. This CDR3 is built from 16 residues. Trimming pared 0 bases from V and 2 bases from J, leaving 13 bases between. Germline V gene sequence: CDR1 MGHRA, CDR2 YSYEKL. The CDR3 spells CASSQEGPPRNYGYTF. Here the CDR3 DNA reads TGCGCCAGCAGCCAAGAGGGCCCGCCCAGGAACTATGGCTACACCTTC.

Of note for this clone: Different DNA sequences within this sample yield the same CDR3. The V and J genes are TRBV4-1 and TRBJ2-7, with D uncertain. The CDR3 loop spans 16 amino acids. Germline V gene data show CDR1 as MGHRA and CDR2 as YSYEKL. V dropped 0 bases and J dropped 2 bases, with 14 bases sitting between them. The chain's CDR3 is CASSQEGPPRTYEQYF. CDR3 nucleotides: TGCGCCAGCAGCCAAGAAGGGCCCCCCCGTACCTACGAGCAGTACTTC.

This sequence joins TRBV19 and TRBJ1-2, with TRBD1 matching 8 bases. Germline CDR1 LNHDA, CDR2 SQIVND (reference sequence). Losses at the gene ends were 7 bases for V and 8 bases for J; bases not matched to a gene: 15. CDR3 length: 15 amino acids. In nucleotides, the CDR3 is TGTGCCAGTAACTTTATTGGCGACAGGGGAAGCGGCTACACCTTC. Translation gives CASNFIGDRGSGYTF.

This chain joins TRBV7-4 and TRBJ2-7, with D possibly matching TRBD1 (5 bases). The ends were cut back, 4 bases at V and 2 bases at J, with 18 bases in the middle. In germline, CDR1 is SGHVT, CDR2 SQSDAQ. This CDR3 is 16 amino acids long. Here the CDR3 reads CASSSSERWGPYEQYF. Written as DNA, the CDR3 is TGTGCCAGCAGCTCATCTGAGCGCTGGGGCCCCTACGAGCAGTACTTC.

This chain uses TRBV11-3 with TRBJ2-7, with unresolved D. Germline V CDR1 and CDR2: SGHNT, YENEEA. The CDR3 spans 13 residues. V was trimmed by 2 bases and J by 6 bases, leaving 11 bases between them. In nucleotides, the CDR3 is TGTGCCAGCAGCTTAACGGACCTGGGCGAGCAGTACTTC. It codes for CASSLTDLGEQYF.

The genes are TRBV30 and TRBJ2-7; D is possibly TRBD1 (5 bases). Germline loops: CDR1 GTSNPN, CDR2 SVGIG (reference sequence). Trimming left V 2 bases short and J 3 bases short, with 11 bases between. This CDR3 is 13 amino acids long. The CDR3 here is CAWSRAGFYEQYF. CDR3 sequence (DNA): TGTGCCTGGAGTCGGGCAGGGTTCTACGAGCAGTACTTC.

This chain uses TRBV21-1 with TRBJ1-1. TRBV21-1 is an annotated pseudogene. The CDR3 is made up of 12 amino acids. The CDR3 region is CASSNADTEAFF. CDR3 coding DNA: TGTGCCAGCAGCAATGCGGACACTGAAGCTTTCTTT.

V usage is TRBV27 and J usage is TRBJ2-3; 11 nucleotides line up with TRBD2. V gave up 6 bases and J gave up 1 base; unmatched junction bases: 3. Germline CDR1 MNHEY, CDR2 SMNVEV (reference sequence). CDR3 length: 15 amino acids. Here the CDR3 reads CASSVLAGGTDTQYF. CDR3 nucleotides: TGTGCCAGCAGCGTACTAGCGGGGGGCACAGATACGCAGTATTTT.

Comment on this clone: One junction end disagrees with the germline gene, perhaps due to a read error. The chain uses TRBV5-1 and TRBJ2-5; 7 bases map to TRBD1. CDR1 is SGHRS, CDR2 YFSETQ, per germline. The CDR3 contains 14 residues. The CDR3 DNA reads as TGCGCCAGCAGATTGGACAGGTCGATTGAGACCCAGTACTTC. Translated, it gives CASRLDRSIETQYF.

The rearrangement joins TRBV5-4 to TRBJ2-3; TRBD2 agrees at 15 bases. CDR3 length equals 15 residues. V gave up 4 bases and J gave up 8 bases; unmatched junction bases: 5. In germline, CDR1 is SGHNT, CDR2 YYREEE (reference sequence). This chain's CDR3 is CASSAGLAGGGTQYF. The CDR3 nucleotides are TGTGCCAGCAGCGCGGGACTAGCGGGAGGAGGTACGCAGTATTTT.

The J gene is TRBJ2-3, the V gene TRBV10-1; TRBD2 agrees at 8 bases. This CDR3 has 18 residues. The V segment lost 0 bases and the J segment 3 bases; nucleotides outside the gene matches: 11. Germline V gene data show CDR1 as WNHNN and CDR2 as SYGVQD (reference sequence). CDR3 DNA: TGCGCCAGCAGTGAGTCGTCTGCTAGCGGGCTGGGGACAGATACGCAGTATTTT. Its protein is CASSESSASGLGTDTQYF.

V gene TRBV30 combines with J gene TRBJ2-1; 7 nucleotides agree with TRBD2. Germline CDR1 and CDR2: GTSNPN and SVGIG (reference sequence). This CDR3 comprises 13 residues. V lost 0 bases and J lost 4; bases outside the gene matches: 0. The CDR3, as DNA: TGTGCCTGGAGTGTACTAGCGTACAATGAGCAGTTCTTC. Translation gives CAWSVLAYNEQFF.

Within the sample, this clone is medium-sized. Additional DNA sequences in this sample encode the identical CDR3. The V call is TRBV27, the J call TRBJ2-5; 9 positions match TRBD1. CDR3 length equals 14 residues. Germline loops: CDR1 MNHEY, CDR2 SMNVEV (reference sequence). J gave up 5 bases and V 7 bases, and 8 bases lay outside the gene matches. CDR3 DNA: TGTGCCAGCAAAGAGGACAGGGGAGTTGAGACCCAGTACTTC. Amino acids: CASKEDRGVETQYF.

The chain carries TRBV5-6 and TRBJ1-2; a possible D gene is TRBD1 (6 bases). The CDR3 sequence is 15 residues long. The V gene lost 1 base and the J gene lost 4 bases, with 14 bases spanning the gap. Germline CDR1 and CDR2: SGHDT and YYEEEE. The CDR3 coding sequence is TGTGCCAGCAGCTTGTCTCAGGGGAAGTCCTATGGCTACACCTTC. It yields the protein CASSLSQGKSYGYTF.

The count of this clone is one. This chain joins TRBV6-1 and TRBJ2-7, with no clear D. CDR3 length equals 14 residues. V dropped 1 base and J dropped 2 bases, with 9 bases sitting between them. In germline, CDR1 is MNHNS, CDR2 SASEGT. The CDR3 sequence: CASSEVIKAYEQYF. CDR3 nucleotides: TGTGCCAGCAGTGAAGTCATCAAAGCCTACGAGCAGTACTTC.